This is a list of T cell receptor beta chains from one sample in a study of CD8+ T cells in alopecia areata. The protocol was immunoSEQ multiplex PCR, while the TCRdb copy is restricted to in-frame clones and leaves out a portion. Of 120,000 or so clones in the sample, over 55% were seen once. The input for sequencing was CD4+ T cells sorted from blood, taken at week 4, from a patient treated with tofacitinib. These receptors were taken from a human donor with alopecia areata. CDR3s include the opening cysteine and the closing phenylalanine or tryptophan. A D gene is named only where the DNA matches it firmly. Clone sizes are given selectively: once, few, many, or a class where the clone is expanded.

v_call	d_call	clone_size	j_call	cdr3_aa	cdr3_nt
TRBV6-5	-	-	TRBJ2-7	CASSYRRGYEQYF	TGTGCCAGCAGTTACCGCAGGGGCTACGAGCAGTACTTC
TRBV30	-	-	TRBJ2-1	CAWSASQRGEQFF	TGTGCCTGGAGTGCATCCCAAAGGGGTGAGCAGTTCTTC
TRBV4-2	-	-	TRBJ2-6	CASSQAGSGANVLTF	TGTGCCAGCAGCCAAGCAGGGTCTGGGGCCAACGTCCTGACTTTC
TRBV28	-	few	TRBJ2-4	CASGVPNIQYF	TGTGCCAGCGGGGTTCCGAACATTCAGTACTTC
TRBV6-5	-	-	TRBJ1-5	CASSYSNGNQPQHF	TGTGCCAGCAGTTACTCGAATGGCAATCAGCCCCAGCATTTT
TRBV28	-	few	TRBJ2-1	CASSVTGKGVNEQFF	TGTGCCAGCAGTGTCACAGGGAAAGGGGTCAATGAGCAGTTCTTC
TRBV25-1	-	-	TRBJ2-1	CASSPLLATNEQFF	TGTGCCAGCAGTCCCCTGCTAGCTACCAATGAGCAGTTCTTC
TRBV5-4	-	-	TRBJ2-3	CASSPEPVETDTQYF	TGTGCCAGCAGCCCTGAGCCGGTAGAAACAGATACGCAGTATTTT
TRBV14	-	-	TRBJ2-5	CASSRQGQETQYF	TGTGCCAGCAGCCGCCAGGGGCAAGAGACCCAGTACTTC
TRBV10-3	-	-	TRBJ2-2	CAIRLTDNTGELFF	TGTGCCATCAGGTTGACCGATAACACCGGGGAGCTGTTTTTT
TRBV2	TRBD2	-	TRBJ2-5	CASSEDSGGQETQYF	TGTGCCAGCAGTGAGGATAGCGGGGGGCAAGAGACCCAGTACTTC
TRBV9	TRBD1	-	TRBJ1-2	CASSVDRAHGYTF	TGTGCCAGCAGCGTTGACAGGGCTCATGGCTACACCTTC
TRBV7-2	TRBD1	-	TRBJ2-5	CASSPQGMQTQYF	TGTGCCAGCAGCCCACAGGGGATGCAGACCCAGTACTTC
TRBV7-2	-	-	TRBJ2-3	CASSSGGSTDTQYF	TGTGCCAGCAGCTCCGGGGGATCCACAGATACGCAGTATTTT